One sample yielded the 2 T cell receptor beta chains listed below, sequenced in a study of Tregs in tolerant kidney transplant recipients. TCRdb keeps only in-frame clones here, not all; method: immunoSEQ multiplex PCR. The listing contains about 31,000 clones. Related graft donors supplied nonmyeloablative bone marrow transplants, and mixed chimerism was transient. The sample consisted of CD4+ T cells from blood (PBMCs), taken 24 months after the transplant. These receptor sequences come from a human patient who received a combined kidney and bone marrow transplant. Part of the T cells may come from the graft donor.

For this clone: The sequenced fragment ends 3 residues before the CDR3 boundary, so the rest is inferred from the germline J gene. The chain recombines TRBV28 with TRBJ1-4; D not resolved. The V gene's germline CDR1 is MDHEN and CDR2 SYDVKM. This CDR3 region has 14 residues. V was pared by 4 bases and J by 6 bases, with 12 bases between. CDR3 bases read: TGTGCCAGCAGTTACTCCAGGCCGGATGAAAAA. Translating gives CASSYSRPDEK. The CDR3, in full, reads CASSYSRPDEKLFF.

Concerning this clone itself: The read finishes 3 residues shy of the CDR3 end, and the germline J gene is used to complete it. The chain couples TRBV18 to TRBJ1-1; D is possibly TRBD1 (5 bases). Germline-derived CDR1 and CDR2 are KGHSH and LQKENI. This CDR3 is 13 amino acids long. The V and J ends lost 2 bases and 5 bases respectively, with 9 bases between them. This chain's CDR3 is CASSPGRVTEAFF. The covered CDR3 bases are TGTGCCAGCTCACCAGGCAGGGTTACTGAA.